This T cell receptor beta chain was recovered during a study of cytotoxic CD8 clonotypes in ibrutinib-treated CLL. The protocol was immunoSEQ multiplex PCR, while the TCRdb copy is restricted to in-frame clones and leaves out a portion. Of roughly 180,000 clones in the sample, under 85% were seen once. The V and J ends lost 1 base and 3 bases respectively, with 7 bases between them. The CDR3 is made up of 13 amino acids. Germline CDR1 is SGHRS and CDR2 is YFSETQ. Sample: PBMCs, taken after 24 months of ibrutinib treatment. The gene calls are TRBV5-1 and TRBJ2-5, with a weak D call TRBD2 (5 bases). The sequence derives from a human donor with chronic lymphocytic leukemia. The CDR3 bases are TGCGCCAGCAGCTTGATGAGGGAAGAGACCCAGTACTTC. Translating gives CASSLMREETQYF.